The sequence of this TCR beta chain was determined in a study of T cells after yellow fever vaccination. TCRdb ran MiXCR on the 5' RACE reads and lists one entry per CDR3 protein. The data hold some 600,000 distinct CDR3 sequences, with roughly an eighth observed a single time. About this clonotype: Antigen unknown.

Whole-study findings and limits: A large majority of primary-vaccination clones showed up again after the booster (approximately 95% CD4, 88% CD8). Within FACS-sorted repertoires, abundant clonotypes contaminating from the bulk population could be present.

This CDR3 spans 15 amino acids. Germline loops: CDR1 MDHEN, CDR2 SYDVKM. The V gene lost 5 bases and the J gene lost 6 bases, with 14 bases spanning the gap. The sequence came from a man between 25 and 39 years old who received the YFV17D yellow fever vaccine. Sequences were derived from PBMCs, sampled on the day of the yellow fever booster vaccination. The rearrangement uses TRBV28 and TRBJ1-6; D unclear. The CDR3 loop is CASSTTWVSNSPLHF. CDR3 in DNA: TGTGCCAGCAGTACGACCTGGGTATCTAATTCACCCCTCCACTTT.